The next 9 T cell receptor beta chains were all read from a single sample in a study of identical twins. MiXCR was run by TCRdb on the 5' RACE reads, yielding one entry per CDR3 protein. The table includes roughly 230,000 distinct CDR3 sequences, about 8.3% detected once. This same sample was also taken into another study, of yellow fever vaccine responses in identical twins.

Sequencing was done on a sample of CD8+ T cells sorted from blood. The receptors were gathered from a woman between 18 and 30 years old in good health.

The CDR3 is CASSQGSGTGLYEQYF. In DNA, the CDR3 is TGCGCCAGCAGCCAAGGTAGTGGGACAGGCCTCTACGAGCAGTACTTC. This chain uses TRBV4-1 with TRBJ2-7; 8 bases map to TRBD1. Germline lookup yields CDR1 MGHRA and CDR2 YSYEKL. This CDR3 comprises 16 residues. The V and J ends lost 1 base and 3 bases, in that order; junction bases with no gene match: 8.

Written as DNA, the CDR3 is TGTGCCAGCAGTCCCGGGACGGGCGGGAACACCGGGGAGCTGTTTTTT. It yields the protein CASSPGTGGNTGELFF. The rearrangement uses TRBV11-3 and TRBJ2-2, with D perhaps assigned TRBD1 or TRBD2 (5 bases each). CDR1 and CDR2 from the germline V gene are SGHNT and YENEEA. The CDR3 contains 16 residues. V lost 6 bases, J lost 1 base, and 15 bases lay in between.

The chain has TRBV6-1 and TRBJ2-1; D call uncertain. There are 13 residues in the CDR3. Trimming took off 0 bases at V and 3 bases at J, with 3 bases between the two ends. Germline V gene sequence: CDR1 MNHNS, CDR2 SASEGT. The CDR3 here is CASSEANYNEQFF. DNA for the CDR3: TGTGCCAGCAGTGAAGCGAACTACAATGAGCAGTTCTTC.

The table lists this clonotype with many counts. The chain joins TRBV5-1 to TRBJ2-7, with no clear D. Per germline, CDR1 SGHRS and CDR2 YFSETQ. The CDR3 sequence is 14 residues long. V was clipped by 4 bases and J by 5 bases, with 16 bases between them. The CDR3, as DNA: TGCGCCAGCAGCGCAAGACCGGCTGTGGACGAGCAGTACTTC. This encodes CASSARPAVDEQYF.

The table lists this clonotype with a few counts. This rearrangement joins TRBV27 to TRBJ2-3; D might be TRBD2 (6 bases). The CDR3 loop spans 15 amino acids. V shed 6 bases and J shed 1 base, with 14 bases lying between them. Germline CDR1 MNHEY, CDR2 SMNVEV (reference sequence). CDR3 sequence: CASSTSWGGTDTQYF. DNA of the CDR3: TGTGCCAGCAGCACTAGCTGGGGAGGCACAGATACGCAGTATTTT.

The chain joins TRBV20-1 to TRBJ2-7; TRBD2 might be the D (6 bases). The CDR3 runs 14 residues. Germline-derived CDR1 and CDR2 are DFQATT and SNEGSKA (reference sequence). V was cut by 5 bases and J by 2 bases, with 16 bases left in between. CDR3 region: CSAHGSPLTYEQYF. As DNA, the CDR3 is TGCAGTGCTCACGGGAGCCCCCTCACCTACGAGCAGTACTTC.

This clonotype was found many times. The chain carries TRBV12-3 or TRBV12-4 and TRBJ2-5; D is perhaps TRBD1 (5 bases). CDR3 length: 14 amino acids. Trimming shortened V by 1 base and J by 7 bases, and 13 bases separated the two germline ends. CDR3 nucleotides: TGTGCCAGCAGTTTAGGACAGATGTACTTGACCCAGTACTTC. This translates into CASSLGQMYLTQYF.

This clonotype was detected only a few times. The CDR3 DNA is TGTGCCAGCAGCCGGGACAGGGTCGAGACCCAGTACTTC. Its protein product is CASSRDRVETQYF. The chain links TRBV6-2 or TRBV6-3 to TRBJ2-5; 9 bases are shared with TRBD1. CDR1 is MNHEY, CDR2 SVGEGT, per germline. The CDR3 spans 13 residues. The ends lost 6 bases at V and 5 bases at J; junction bases unmatched: 4.

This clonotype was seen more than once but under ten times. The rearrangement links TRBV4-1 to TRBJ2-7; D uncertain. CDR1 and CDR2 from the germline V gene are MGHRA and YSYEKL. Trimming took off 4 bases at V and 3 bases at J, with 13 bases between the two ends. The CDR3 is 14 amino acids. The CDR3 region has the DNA TGCGCCAGCAGCCTTCATTATAGGGTCTACGAGCAGTACTTC. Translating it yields CASSLHYRVYEQYF.